Listed below are T cell receptor beta chains from one sample, sequenced in a study of glioma-infiltrating T cells after dendritic cell vaccination. Clones were sequenced by immunoSEQ multiplex PCR, and TCRdb holds only the in-frame ones, with some missing. The sample includes tens of thousands of clones, roughly four fifths of them seen just once. The sequencing used blood, collected before dendritic cell vaccination. The receptors originated from a human donor with glioblastoma. The CDR3 runs from the conserved cysteine through the conserved F or W. Each record gives: D gene, J gene, V gene, clone size, CDR3 DNA, CDR3 protein. D genes are given only for firm matches. Clone size is shown for a subset of rows, as once, few, many or a class of expanded clone.

TRBD1 | TRBJ2-3 | TRBV19 | - | TGTGCCAGTAAGGCCCCGGGACAGGGAATTCGAGATACGCAGTATTTT | CASKAPGQGIRDTQYF
TRBD1 | TRBJ2-5 | TRBV6-1 | - | TGTGCCAGCAGCGACCGACAGGGCGGGGAGACCCAGTACTTC | CASSDRQGGETQYF
- | TRBJ1-3 | TRBV25-1 | - | TGTGCCAGCAGTGGAAATTTCTACTCTGGAAACACCATATATTTT | CASSGNFYSGNTIYF
- | TRBJ1-1 | TRBV4-2 | - | TGTGCCAGCAGCCAAGAGGCAGTTCAGTTCACTGAAGCTTTCTTT | CASSQEAVQFTEAFF
- | TRBJ1-5 | TRBV6-5 | few | TGTGCCAGCAGTTACTCGGAGGGTTTTCAGCCCCAGCATTTT | CASSYSEGFQPQHF
TRBD1 | TRBJ1-5 | TRBV7-8 | - | TGTGCCAGCAGCCCAATACAGGGGGACAATCAGCCCCAGCATTTT | CASSPIQGDNQPQHF
TRBD2 | TRBJ2-1 | TRBV7-3 | few | TGTGCCAGCAGCCAGCGACTAGCGGGAGGGAATGAGCAGTTCTTC | CASSQRLAGGNEQFF
TRBD1 | TRBJ2-7 | TRBV14 | - | TGTGCCAGCAGCCACCGGGCAGGGGGTGAGCAGTACTTC | CASSHRAGGEQYF
- | TRBJ1-6 | TRBV19 | - | TGTGCCAGTAGTATAGCTTGGGGGCAGAGAATTCACTCACCCCTCCACTTT | CASSIAWGQRIHSPLHF
TRBD1 | TRBJ1-3 | TRBV9 | - | TGTGCCAGCAGCGTAGCGACAGGGGCTTGGGGAAACACCATATATTTT | CASSVATGAWGNTIYF
TRBD2 | TRBJ2-1 | TRBV2 | - | TGTGCCAGCAGTGATCTGTCCGGACTAGCGGTACCCGATAAGCAGTTCTTC | CASSDLSGLAVPDKQFF
TRBD1 | TRBJ1-1 | TRBV14 | few | TGTGCCAGCAGCCAGATAAATTACAGGGGTATGATCATGAACACTGAAGCTTTCTTT | CASSQINYRGMIMNTEAFF
TRBD2 | TRBJ2-2 | TRBV19 | - | TGTGCCAGTACATACGCCGGGGGGAGTAACACCGGGGAGCTGTTTTTT | CASTYAGGSNTGELFF
- | TRBJ1-1 | TRBV30 | - | TGTGCCTGGAGTGTATTACCGGCAGGGCTCATGAACACTGAAGCTTTCTTT | CAWSVLPAGLMNTEAFF
- | TRBJ2-5 | TRBV2 | - | TGTGCCAGCATAGCGGTCGGAGGGACCCAGTACTTC | CASIAVGGTQYF
TRBD1 | TRBJ2-2 | TRBV5-4 | - | TGTGCCAGCAGCTTAATGGACAGGGCCACCGGGGAGCTGTTTTTT | CASSLMDRATGELFF
TRBD2 | TRBJ2-3 | TRBV12-5 | - | TGTGCTAGTGGTTCATCCGGGGGCGGGGGGCTTCACACAGATACGCAGTATTTT | CASGSSGGGGLHTDTQYF
- | TRBJ1-6 | TRBV21-1 | - | TGTGCCAGCAGCAAAGGGTTTATGGGACAGGCCGTCTATAATTCACCCCTCCACTTT | CASSKGFMGQAVYNSPLHF
TRBD1 | TRBJ2-5 | TRBV5-1 | - | TGCGCCAGCAGCTTTAATATTGGACAGGGAACTTCGGTGGGAATAATGCATGGGACCCAGTACTTC | CASSFNIGQGTSVGIMHGTQYF
- | TRBJ2-6 | TRBV4-1 | - | TGTGCCAGCAGCCCCGAGGACTCCTCTGGGGCCAACGTCCTGACTTTC | CASSPEDSSGANVLTF
- | TRBJ1-3 | TRBV13 | - | TGTGCCAGCAGCCCCCGGGGTGTAAACTCTGGAAACACCATATATTTT | CASSPRGVNSGNTIYF
- | TRBJ2-6 | TRBV6-5 | - | TGTGCCAGCGCTACTCGCCCTGGGGCCAACGTCCTGACTTTC | CASATRPGANVLTF
- | TRBJ1-2 | TRBV4-2 | - | TGTGCCAGCAGCCAGACAGACCAATTAAACTATGGCTACACCTTC | CASSQTDQLNYGYTF
- | TRBJ1-1 | TRBV15 | - | TGTGCCACCAGCAGAGATGGGCAGGTTGAAGCTTTCTTT | CATSRDGQVEAFF
- | TRBJ1-1 | TRBV2 | once | TGTGCCAGCAGTGCCCCCCGGGCAGGGTCGGAGATGAACACTGAAGCTTTCTTT | CASSAPRAGSEMNTEAFF
TRBD1 | TRBJ2-1 | TRBV29-1 | few | TGCAGCGCCCGGGACAGCTACAATGAGCAGTTCTTC | CSARDSYNEQFF
TRBD2 | TRBJ2-6 | TRBV7-2 | once | TGTGCCAGCAGCCTGAGCGGGGCTAGCTCTGGGGCCAACGTCCTGACTTTC | CASSLSGASSGANVLTF
TRBD2 | TRBJ2-1 | TRBV30 | - | TGTGCCTGGTTTAGCGGGAGTCTAAACAATGAGCAGTTCTTC | CAWFSGSLNNEQFF
TRBD1 | TRBJ1-2 | TRBV6-1 | - | TGTGCCAGCAGAACGGACAGGGAGTTCTATGGCTACACCTTC | CASRTDREFYGYTF
- | TRBJ2-3 | TRBV2 | - | TGTGCCAGCGATTATACAGGGAAAGATACGCAGTATTTT | CASDYTGKDTQYF
TRBD2 | TRBJ2-1 | TRBV7-2 | - | TGTGCCAGCAGCTTAGCGCTTAGCGGGAGGAGGGGTGAGCAGTTCTTC | CASSLALSGRRGEQFF
- | TRBJ2-5 | TRBV23-1 | - | TGCGCCACCCCGCGGCCCCCTCAAGAGACCCAGTACTTC | CATPRPPQETQYF
- | TRBJ1-1 | TRBV5-1 | - | TGCGCCAGCAGCTCGGGAACGTCTGAAGCTTTCTTT | CASSSGTSEAFF
TRBD1 | TRBJ2-5 | TRBV29-1 | - | TGCAGCGTTGACCGGGGACAGCCCCAAGAGACCCAGTACTTC | CSVDRGQPQETQYF
- | TRBJ2-1 | TRBV5-1 | - | TGCGCCAGCAGCTTGGAAGTTTTCAGCTCCTACAATGAGCAGTTCTTC | CASSLEVFSSYNEQFF
- | TRBJ2-1 | TRBV6-6 | - | TGTGCCAGCAGGGGGACTGGGTACAATGAGCAGTTCTTC | CASRGTGYNEQFF
- | TRBJ1-1 | TRBV6-6 | few | TGTGCCAGCAGTTACACGGAGGGTGTAGCTTTCTTT | CASSYTEGVAFF
TRBD2 | TRBJ2-3 | TRBV13 | few | TGTGCCAGCAGCCCCCCAGCTTATGGTAGCGGGGGCCCAAACACAGATACGCAGTATTTT | CASSPPAYGSGGPNTDTQYF
TRBD1 | TRBJ2-7 | TRBV7-2 | - | TGTGCCAGCAGCTTAGGGGGGGGACAGGGGATCTCCGAGCAGTACTTC | CASSLGGGQGISEQYF
TRBD1 | TRBJ1-1 | TRBV6-4 | - | TGTGCCAGCAGTGAGGGACAGTGGACTGAAGCTTTCTTT | CASSEGQWTEAFF
- | TRBJ1-1 | TRBV2 | - | TGTGCCAGCAGTCAGGACAGTCTGAACACTGAAGCTTTCTTT | CASSQDSLNTEAFF
- | TRBJ2-3 | TRBV5-4 | - | TGTGCCAGTGAGTTTCAGGGGCCGGATACGCAGTATTTT | CASEFQGPDTQYF
TRBD1 | TRBJ1-1 | TRBV5-1 | - | TGCGCCAGCAGCTGGGGGACAGCGAACACTGAAGCTTTCTTT | CASSWGTANTEAFF
TRBD1 | TRBJ2-7 | TRBV6-1 | - | TGTGCCAGCAGCAGGACAGGGGAGGTTGGATACGAGCAGTACTTC | CASSRTGEVGYEQYF
TRBD1 | TRBJ1-4 | TRBV19 | medium-sized | TGTGCCAGTAGTATAGGATCCGGGACAGGGAACGAAAAACTGTTTTTT | CASSIGSGTGNEKLFF
TRBD1 | TRBJ1-1 | TRBV27 | - | TGTGCCAGCAAACAGGGGGCGCGAACTGAAGCTTTCTTT | CASKQGARTEAFF
- | TRBJ2-7 | TRBV18 | - | TGTGCCAGCTCCGATTCCTACAGCTCCTACGAGCAGTACTTC | CASSDSYSSYEQYF
TRBD1 | TRBJ1-5 | TRBV5-6 | few | TGTGCCAGCAGCATTAGAGGGACAGGGGTAATTCAGCCCCAGCATTTT | CASSIRGTGVIQPQHF
TRBD1 | TRBJ1-1 | TRBV5-1 | - | TGCGCCAGCGGCGAGACAGGGTATACGAACACTGAAGCTTTCTTT | CASGETGYTNTEAFF
TRBD1 | TRBJ1-6 | TRBV4-1 | few | TGCGCCAGCAGCCAAGGGGATCGGGACAGGTTATTCTGGCCCCTCCACTTT | CASSQGDRDRLFWPLHF
TRBD2 | TRBJ2-3 | TRBV5-1 | - | TGCGCCAGCAGCTTCGGGGGGGGGCAGAGAGATACGCAGTATTTT | CASSFGGGQRDTQYF
TRBD1 | TRBJ1-2 | TRBV27 | - | TGTGCCAGCAGTTTCCAGACAGGGAAAAGGATAGCGCATGGCTACACCTTC | CASSFQTGKRIAHGYTF
TRBD1 | TRBJ1-1 | TRBV27 | - | TGTGCCAGCAGAGAATCGACAGGGGGGTACATGAACACTGAAGCTTTCTTT | CASRESTGGYMNTEAFF